This entry concerns a single T cell receptor beta chain. This clonotype was counted ten times or more. What this receptor recognizes is not known. No qualities accompany the bases; no much larger clone lies one base away. Including cysteine and phenylalanine, the CDR3 has 15 amino acids. Only CDR3 DNA is held: 45 bases, read in frame from base 1. In the germline V gene, CDR1 corresponds to SGHRS and CDR2 to YFSETQ. The junction shows trimming of 4 bases on V and 2 bases on J, plus 12 bases between the germline ends. The time point label on this specimen signifies: technical triplicate 2. Sorted-subset TCR libraries were prepared from fewer than 1.3 million sorted CD4+ or CD8+ T cells. PBMCs were separated from peripheral blood using Ficoll-Hypaque density gradient centrifugation and then cryopreserved in liquid nitrogen. Paired sorted CD4+ and CD8+ subsets came from healthy controls, HAM/TSP patients and MS patients.

The data were obtained in a study of neurological immune-mediated disorders (dated by TCRdb to between 2017 and 2020). For the wider study: The study compared peripheral blood TCR-beta repertoires of HTLV-I-associated myelopathy (HAM/TSP) patients, multiple sclerosis patients and healthy controls using UMI-based sequencing. Technical triplicate libraries were sequenced to precisely calculate how much the frequency of each individual clone varied. Of the 65 to 70 subjects in the cohort, some 15 were HAM/TSP patients, around 35 were multiple sclerosis patients, and about 20 were healthy controls. Longitudinal samples, technical triplicates and paired sorted CD4+ and CD8+ T-cell subsets, alongside PBMC samples, were included among the 106 TCR-beta libraries.

To synthesize cDNA, template-switch 5'RACE was performed with a primer carrying a 10-nucleotide random unique molecular identifier so that each TCR transcript was tagged. Every sequencing run yielded over 190 million TCR-beta sequences covering 15-18 subjects. Total RNA was extracted with the RNeasy kit. Using the KAPA Real-time Library Amplification kit, TCR-beta VDJ regions were amplified with primers for the TCR constant region and the 5'RACE anchor. A first PCR added sample indexes and Illumina adaptors, and a second PCR then raised library yield. After Ampure bead purification, the roughly 650 bp TCR product was size-selected on a 2% E-gel SizeSelection system. Library quality was checked on a Bioanalyzer, concentration was measured with Qubit, and libraries were quantified with the Kapa Library Quantification kit before pooling. An Illumina HiSeq 2500 was used to sequence the libraries paired-end at 2 x 150 bp. To increase sequence diversity, roughly 24-30% phiX was spiked into each library pool. The source study handled its data this way. Quality-filtered reads were processed with the UMI-based MiGEC pipeline, which removed over 85% of raw TCR sequences during error correction. VDJ genes were aligned to IMGT germline references, and clonotypes were defined by unique CDR3 amino acid sequence plus V-J genes. Clonal expansion, Shannon diversity and CDR3 relatedness (CalcPairwiseDistances, ClusterSamples) were evaluated with VDJtools, and phylogenetic trees were built with CLCbio workbench. A clone was classed as expanded if it had 8 or more unique UMIs, a cutoff based on coefficient-of-variation modelling across technical triplicates. TCRdb ran its own pipeline on the public reads, namely fastp trimming at Q25 and MiXCR clone calling, and kept in-frame beta chains. Each CDR3 protein gets just one entry, which takes the most common genes and DNA from the rows behind it. TCRdb, not the authors, supplied the V and J calls. Present in this sample are more than 30,000 distinct CDR3 sequences, 10% to 15% of which were seen just once. The ten largest make up 5.2% of the sample.

Results the study describes overall, beyond this receptor: TCR clonal expansion was highest in HAM/TSP patients and lowest in MS patients, with MS patients falling below even healthy controls. No identical CDR3 amino acid sequences were shared among expanded clones across subjects, suggesting private TCR-beta repertoires in all groups.

Recombination linked TRBV5-1 to TRBJ1-4; TRBD1 is a possible D gene, resting on 6 matching bases. The receptor comes from a female donor with HTLV-1-associated myelopathy (HAM/TSP). Sequencing was done on a sample of CD4+ T cells from blood. The CDR3 region has the sequence CASSAGTRTNEKLFF. The base sequence is TGCGCCAGCAGCGCGGGGACACGGACTAATGAAAAACTGTTTTTT.